The rows below give T cell receptor beta chains drawn from one sample of a study of T cells after yellow fever vaccination. TCRdb fed the 5' RACE reads into MiXCR, producing one record per CDR3 protein. The sample lists 230,000 or so distinct CDR3 sequences, less than 7.5% occurring once. The sample in question was CD4+ T cells sorted from PBMCs, obtained on the day of the yellow fever booster vaccination. All receptors derive from a man younger than 40 who received the YFV17D yellow fever vaccine. CDR3s include the opening cysteine and the closing phenylalanine or tryptophan. The D gene is left open where the match is weak. Only part of the rows carry a size: once, few, many, or a class if the clone is expanded.

clone size: many; V gene: TRBV5-1; J gene: TRBJ2-5; D gene: TRBD2; CDR3 DNA: TGCGCCAGCAGCTTGCTAGCGGGAGCGGAGACCCAGTACTTC; CDR3 protein: CASSLLAGAETQYF
clone size: many; V gene: TRBV20-1; J gene: TRBJ2-2; D gene: .; CDR3 DNA: TGCAGTGCTCGGGGTGTGGCCGGGGAGCTGTTTTTT; CDR3 protein: CSARGVAGELFF
clone size: few; V gene: TRBV5-6; J gene: TRBJ2-1; D gene: .; CDR3 DNA: TGTGCCAGCAGCTCCTCCGGGACCCACCTAACGGGTGAGCAGTTCTTC; CDR3 protein: CASSSSGTHLTGEQFF
clone size: many; V gene: TRBV6-5; J gene: TRBJ1-5; D gene: .; CDR3 DNA: TGTGCCAGCAGCTCGGGGGGGCCCCAGCATTTT; CDR3 protein: CASSSGGPQHF
clone size: few; V gene: TRBV7-9; J gene: TRBJ2-7; D gene: .; CDR3 DNA: TGTGCCAGCAGCTTATTATCAGGTTTTTCCTACGAGCAGTACTTC; CDR3 protein: CASSLLSGFSYEQYF
clone size: few; V gene: TRBV18; J gene: TRBJ2-2; D gene: .; CDR3 DNA: TGTGCCAGCTCATCCCGGGACCCGGTCACCGGGGAGCTGTTTTTT; CDR3 protein: CASSSRDPVTGELFF
clone size: .; V gene: TRBV7-2; J gene: TRBJ2-3; D gene: .; CDR3 DNA: TGTGCCAGCAAACGCCAGACTGCCACCCCGGATACGCAGTATTTT; CDR3 protein: CASKRQTATPDTQYF
clone size: many; V gene: TRBV7-9; J gene: TRBJ2-1; D gene: TRBD2; CDR3 DNA: TGTGCCAGCAGCCGGGCGCTAGCGGGAGCGTCTGAGCAGTTCTTC; CDR3 protein: CASSRALAGASEQFF
clone size: .; V gene: TRBV1; J gene: TRBJ2-5; D gene: .; CDR3 DNA: TGCACCAGCAACCTTGGACAGGTATTAATTGGAGAGACCCAGTACTTC; CDR3 protein: CTSNLGQVLIGETQYF
clone size: few; V gene: TRBV7-9; J gene: TRBJ2-5; D gene: .; CDR3 DNA: TGTGCCAGCAGCGGTTATAGCGGCCTAGAGACCCAGTACTTC; CDR3 protein: CASSGYSGLETQYF
clone size: many; V gene: TRBV15; J gene: TRBJ2-7; D gene: TRBD1; CDR3 DNA: TGTGCCACCAGCTCGGACAGGACCTCCTACGAGCAGTACTTC; CDR3 protein: CATSSDRTSYEQYF
clone size: many; V gene: TRBV20-1; J gene: TRBJ2-7; D gene: TRBD2; CDR3 DNA: TGCAGTGCACAACCGACTAGCGGCGCCTACGAGCAGTACTTC; CDR3 protein: CSAQPTSGAYEQYF
clone size: few; V gene: TRBV19; J gene: TRBJ2-2; D gene: .; CDR3 DNA: TGTGCCAGTAGTATCTACACCGGGGAGCTGTTTTTT; CDR3 protein: CASSIYTGELFF
clone size: many; V gene: TRBV10-3; J gene: TRBJ2-5; D gene: .; CDR3 DNA: TGTGCCATCAGGGGGGACGGAAATTCCGGGGAGACCCAGTACTTC; CDR3 protein: CAIRGDGNSGETQYF
clone size: few; V gene: TRBV19; J gene: TRBJ2-7; D gene: .; CDR3 DNA: TGTGCCAGTAGTACCGGGGGCGAGCAGTACTTC; CDR3 protein: CASSTGGEQYF
clone size: few; V gene: TRBV3-1; J gene: TRBJ2-1; D gene: TRBD2; CDR3 DNA: TGTGCCAGCAGCCAAGGTCCGACCCTAGCGGGAGACAATGAGCAGTTCTTC; CDR3 protein: CASSQGPTLAGDNEQFF
clone size: .; V gene: TRBV18; J gene: TRBJ1-2; D gene: TRBD1; CDR3 DNA: TGTGCCAGCTCACCACCTAATACACCCTCCCCGGGACAGGGGGTGTCTGGCTACACCTTC; CDR3 protein: CASSPPNTPSPGQGVSGYTF
clone size: many; V gene: TRBV12-3/TRBV12-4; J gene: TRBJ1-2; D gene: TRBD1; CDR3 DNA: TGTGCCAGCAGTTTTTGGGGGGGACAGGGGGCAGCTGGCTACACCTTC; CDR3 protein: CASSFWGGQGAAGYTF
clone size: many; V gene: TRBV6-2/TRBV6-3; J gene: TRBJ2-7; D gene: .; CDR3 DNA: TGTGCCAGCAGTCAGGACAAACGTAACTACGACTTTCACTTC; CDR3 protein: CASSQDKRNYDFHF
clone size: many; V gene: TRBV6-5; J gene: TRBJ2-1; D gene: TRBD2; CDR3 DNA: TGTGCCAGCAACGGTGGGGGGGTGGAGCAGTTCTTC; CDR3 protein: CASNGGGVEQFF
clone size: .; V gene: TRBV28; J gene: TRBJ2-7; D gene: .; CDR3 DNA: TGTGCCAGCAGTTTAGGACAGAGTGAGCAGTACTTC; CDR3 protein: CASSLGQSEQYF
clone size: .; V gene: TRBV3-1; J gene: TRBJ2-1; D gene: TRBD1; CDR3 DNA: TGTGCCAGCAGCCAAGCCGGGACAGGGTTCAATGAGCAGTTCTTC; CDR3 protein: CASSQAGTGFNEQFF
clone size: many; V gene: TRBV14; J gene: TRBJ1-1; D gene: .; CDR3 DNA: TGTGCCAGCAGCCAATGGGGCCCTGAAGCTTTCTTT; CDR3 protein: CASSQWGPEAFF
clone size: many; V gene: TRBV10-3; J gene: TRBJ1-3; D gene: .; CDR3 DNA: TGTGCCATCAGTGAGTCCAGTGGCGGGGGAAACACCATATATTTT; CDR3 protein: CAISESSGGGNTIYF
clone size: many; V gene: TRBV3-1; J gene: TRBJ2-7; D gene: .; CDR3 DNA: TGTGCCAGCAGCCAGCAGTCCTACGAGCAGTACTTC; CDR3 protein: CASSQQSYEQYF
clone size: few; V gene: TRBV6-2/TRBV6-3; J gene: TRBJ2-7; D gene: TRBD2; CDR3 DNA: TGTGCCAGCAGTGACCTGAGCGGGAGTAGAACCTACGAGCAGTACTTC; CDR3 protein: CASSDLSGSRTYEQYF
clone size: many; V gene: TRBV28; J gene: TRBJ2-1; D gene: TRBD1; CDR3 DNA: TGTGCCAGCAGTCGCAGGGGGTCCTTAGACAATGAGCAGTTCTTC; CDR3 protein: CASSRRGSLDNEQFF
clone size: .; V gene: TRBV12-3/TRBV12-4; J gene: TRBJ2-7; D gene: .; CDR3 DNA: TGTGCCAGCAGCTCAGGGGGGGGCGGTCGAGGGTTCGAGCAGTACTTC; CDR3 protein: CASSSGGGGRGFEQYF
clone size: .; V gene: TRBV20-1; J gene: TRBJ2-3; D gene: .; CDR3 DNA: TGCAGTGCTAGTCCCAAGACTGCCACAGATACGCAGTATTTT; CDR3 protein: CSASPKTATDTQYF
clone size: few; V gene: TRBV7-9; J gene: TRBJ2-1; D gene: TRBD2; CDR3 DNA: TGTGCCAGCGTCCAGGGAGCGGGAGTAGATGAGCAGTTCTTC; CDR3 protein: CASVQGAGVDEQFF
clone size: many; V gene: TRBV27; J gene: TRBJ2-7; D gene: .; CDR3 DNA: TGTGCCAGCAGTTTGCAACCGGACTCCTACGAGCAGTACTTC; CDR3 protein: CASSLQPDSYEQYF
clone size: few; V gene: TRBV7-9; J gene: TRBJ1-1; D gene: .; CDR3 DNA: TGTGCCAGCAGCTTGGAAGGGGTGGGAGCTTTCTTT; CDR3 protein: CASSLEGVGAFF
clone size: many; V gene: TRBV5-1; J gene: TRBJ2-1; D gene: .; CDR3 DNA: TGCGCCAGCTCGCCCGGGAAAAGCTCCTACAATGAGCAGTTCTTC; CDR3 protein: CASSPGKSSYNEQFF
clone size: few; V gene: TRBV6-9; J gene: TRBJ2-1; D gene: .; CDR3 DNA: TGTGCCAGCTCTAGAATTGCGGCTGAGCAGTTCTTC; CDR3 protein: CASSRIAAEQFF
clone size: few; V gene: TRBV28; J gene: TRBJ2-1; D gene: TRBD2; CDR3 DNA: TGTGCCAGCAGGAGAACGGGACTAGTCGGCAATGAGCAGTTCTTC; CDR3 protein: CASRRTGLVGNEQFF
clone size: few; V gene: TRBV7-2; J gene: TRBJ2-7; D gene: .; CDR3 DNA: TGTGCCAGCAGCTTAGAGGACGGCGAGGCCTACGAGCAGTACTTC; CDR3 protein: CASSLEDGEAYEQYF
clone size: many; V gene: TRBV10-3; J gene: TRBJ2-7; D gene: TRBD2; CDR3 DNA: TGTGCCATCAGTGGGACTAGCGGGGGGCTCTACGAGCAGTACTTC; CDR3 protein: CAISGTSGGLYEQYF
clone size: many; V gene: TRBV15; J gene: TRBJ1-4; D gene: .; CDR3 DNA: TGTGCCACCAGCAGAGTGGGTGAACTGTTTTTT; CDR3 protein: CATSRVGELFF
clone size: .; V gene: TRBV29-1; J gene: TRBJ2-1; D gene: .; CDR3 DNA: TGCAGCGTTGAAGCACAGGCTTACAATGAGCAGTTCTTC; CDR3 protein: CSVEAQAYNEQFF
clone size: many; V gene: TRBV12-3/TRBV12-4; J gene: TRBJ1-2; D gene: .; CDR3 DNA: TGTGCCAGCAGTCCCAGCTCGGGCAGCGGCGGCTACACCTTC; CDR3 protein: CASSPSSGSGGYTF
clone size: .; V gene: TRBV20-1; J gene: TRBJ1-5; D gene: .; CDR3 DNA: TGCAGTGCTGTGGACAGTCCTAATACCGATCAGCCCCAGCATTTT; CDR3 protein: CSAVDSPNTDQPQHF
clone size: many; V gene: TRBV29-1; J gene: TRBJ2-2; D gene: .; CDR3 DNA: TGCAGCGTCAGGCTGCGGGTGGGCGGGGAGCTGTTTTTT; CDR3 protein: CSVRLRVGGELFF
clone size: few; V gene: TRBV6-1; J gene: TRBJ2-5; D gene: TRBD2; CDR3 DNA: TGTGCCAGCAGTGTGACTAGCGGGGGCGGGGCCCAGTACTTC; CDR3 protein: CASSVTSGGGAQYF
clone size: few; V gene: TRBV7-6; J gene: TRBJ2-7; D gene: TRBD2; CDR3 DNA: TGTGCCAGCAGCCTTAGCGGGAGGGCCCACGAGCAGTACTTC; CDR3 protein: CASSLSGRAHEQYF
clone size: many; V gene: TRBV15; J gene: TRBJ2-1; D gene: TRBD2; CDR3 DNA: TGTGCCACCAGCAGGGAACCGGGACTAGCGGGAGGCGAGCAGTTCTTC; CDR3 protein: CATSREPGLAGGEQFF
clone size: many; V gene: TRBV7-8; J gene: TRBJ1-1; D gene: .; CDR3 DNA: TGTGCCAGCAGCTTATTTTCGTGGAACACTGAAGCTTTCTTT; CDR3 protein: CASSLFSWNTEAFF
clone size: few; V gene: TRBV5-5; J gene: TRBJ2-5; D gene: .; CDR3 DNA: TGTGCCAGCAGATCCTCTTGGCGGCCATCCGAGACCCAGTACTTC; CDR3 protein: CASRSSWRPSETQYF
clone size: many; V gene: TRBV29-1; J gene: TRBJ2-7; D gene: .; CDR3 DNA: TGCAGCGTTCTTGGGGGGTCCTACGAGCAGTACTTC; CDR3 protein: CSVLGGSYEQYF
clone size: .; V gene: TRBV9; J gene: TRBJ2-3; D gene: .; CDR3 DNA: TGTGCCAGCAGCGTGGATGGGAGTACAGATACGCAGTATTTT; CDR3 protein: CASSVDGSTDTQYF
clone size: .; V gene: TRBV7-2; J gene: TRBJ2-3; D gene: .; CDR3 DNA: TGTGCCAGCGCCCTTAAGTACGATACGCAGTATTTT; CDR3 protein: CASALKYDTQYF
clone size: .; V gene: TRBV6-2/TRBV6-3; J gene: TRBJ2-2; D gene: TRBD2; CDR3 DNA: TGTGCCAGCAGGACTCCCGCGACTAGCGGGATTCCCACCGGGGAGCTGTTTTTT; CDR3 protein: CASRTPATSGIPTGELFF
clone size: few; V gene: TRBV20-1; J gene: TRBJ2-5; D gene: TRBD2; CDR3 DNA: TGCAGTGCTAGAGTTTCTGGCGGGAGTGCTATAAAAGAGACCCAGTACTTC; CDR3 protein: CSARVSGGSAIKETQYF
clone size: .; V gene: TRBV7-2; J gene: TRBJ2-7; D gene: TRBD1; CDR3 DNA: TGTGCCAGCAGCGTCCCCCGGACAGGGGGCCTTGAGCAGTACTTC; CDR3 protein: CASSVPRTGGLEQYF
clone size: few; V gene: TRBV24-1; J gene: TRBJ2-3; D gene: .; CDR3 DNA: TGTGCCACCAGTGAAACCTCGGACGTGAATACGCAGTATTTT; CDR3 protein: CATSETSDVNTQYF
clone size: .; V gene: TRBV25-1; J gene: TRBJ1-2; D gene: .; CDR3 DNA: TGTGCCAGCAGCCCGGACATGAACTATGGCTACACCTTC; CDR3 protein: CASSPDMNYGYTF
clone size: .; V gene: TRBV28; J gene: TRBJ2-2; D gene: .; CDR3 DNA: TGTGCCAGCAGTTTATTGAGAGGGACTACCGGGGAGCTGTTTTTT; CDR3 protein: CASSLLRGTTGELFF
clone size: many; V gene: TRBV23-1; J gene: TRBJ2-7; D gene: .; CDR3 DNA: TGCGCCAGCAGCCCAGGGAGGACAGGACCATTCCTACGAGAGCAGTACTTC; CDR3 protein: CASSPGRTGPFLREQYF
clone size: .; V gene: TRBV12-3/TRBV12-4; J gene: TRBJ2-3; D gene: .; CDR3 DNA: TGTACCTGCTGTTTTGATTTGGGGGGAGCCGCTGGCACAGATACGCAGTATTTT; CDR3 protein: CTCCFDLGGAAGTDTQYF